This TCR delta chain was recovered during a study of gamma-delta T cells after stem cell transplantation. Per the germline V gene, CDR1 is GEAIGNYY and CDR2 is EKD. CDR3 length equals 18 residues. This clone was found a few times. This may come from a read error, since a much larger clone is one base off. TCRdb fed the RT-PCR reads to CATT. Here the sample spans 1,500 to 2,000 delta-chain clones, about 47% being singletons. V and J are TRDV2 and TRDJ1; 8 positions agree with TRDD3. What was sequenced was gamma-delta T cells. The sequence derives from a human donor. It is not recorded whose cells these are; they may come from a transplant donor. The CDR3 nucleotides read TGTGCCCGTGACACCGTGGCGGGTGGGGGATTAGCCACCGATAAACTCATCTTT. Protein sequence: CARDTVAGGGLATDKLIF.